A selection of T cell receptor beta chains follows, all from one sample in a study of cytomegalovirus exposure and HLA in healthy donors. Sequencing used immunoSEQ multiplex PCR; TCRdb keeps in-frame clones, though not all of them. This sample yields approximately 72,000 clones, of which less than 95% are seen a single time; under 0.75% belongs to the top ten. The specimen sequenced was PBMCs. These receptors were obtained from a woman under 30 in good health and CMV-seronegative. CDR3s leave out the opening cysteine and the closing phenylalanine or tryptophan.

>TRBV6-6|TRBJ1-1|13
ASRPPGFPNTEAF
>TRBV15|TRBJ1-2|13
ATSSQDGINYGYT
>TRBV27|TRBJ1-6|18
ASSVTAPQQGGSYNSPLH
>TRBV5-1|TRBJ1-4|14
AGSTGYFGTNEKLF
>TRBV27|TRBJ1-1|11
ASSYQGGTEAF
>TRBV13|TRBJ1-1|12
ASSHIGQATEAF
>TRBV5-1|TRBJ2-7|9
ASSSSYEQY
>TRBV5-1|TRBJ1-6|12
ASSLDRVNSPLH
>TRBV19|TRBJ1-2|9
ASAEGTGYT
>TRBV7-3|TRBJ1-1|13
ASSLTRDRVTEAF
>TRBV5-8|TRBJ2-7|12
ASSLGRGGYEQY
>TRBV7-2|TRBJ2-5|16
ASSFGTSGGLYQETQY
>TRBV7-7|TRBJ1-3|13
ASSLAEGVGNTIY
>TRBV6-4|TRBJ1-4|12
ASRAAGGRGKLF
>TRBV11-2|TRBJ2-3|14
ASSLSGRGSTDTQY
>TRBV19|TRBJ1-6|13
ASSINFRGNSPLH
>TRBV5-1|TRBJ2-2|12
ASSFEGYTGELF
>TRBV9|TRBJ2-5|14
ASSVFTSGGAETQY
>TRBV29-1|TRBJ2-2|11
SAGWAGTGELF
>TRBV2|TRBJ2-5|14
ASSRLGGGVQETQY
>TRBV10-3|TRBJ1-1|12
AIKTGQGGAEAF
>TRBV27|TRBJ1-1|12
ASSLHRGTLGAF
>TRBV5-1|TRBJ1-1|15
ASSFTKSIGRGTEAF
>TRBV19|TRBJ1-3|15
ASLSPGRVQRGNTIY
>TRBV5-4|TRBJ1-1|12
ASTFAGVNTEAF
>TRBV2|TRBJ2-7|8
ASSGSEQY
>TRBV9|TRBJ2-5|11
ASSVSGEETQY
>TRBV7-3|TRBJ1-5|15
ASSLFVGDGSNQPQH
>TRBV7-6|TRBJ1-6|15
ASSLFPQDRGDSPLH
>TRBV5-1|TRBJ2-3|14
ASSLAADSSTDTQY
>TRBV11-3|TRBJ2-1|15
ASSPFSGGASYNEQF
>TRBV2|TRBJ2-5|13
ASKRSSGRGETQY
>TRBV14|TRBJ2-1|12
ASSPRGSYNEQF
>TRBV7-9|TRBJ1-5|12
ASSLGTGSQPQH
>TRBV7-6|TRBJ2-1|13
ASSDGTRLVYEQF
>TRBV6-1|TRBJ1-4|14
ASSEATFATNEKLF
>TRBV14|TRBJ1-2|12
ASSQERWGQGYT
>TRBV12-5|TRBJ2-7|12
ASGLGQGSYEQY
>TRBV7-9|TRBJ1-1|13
ASTLKDRDNTEAF